The present T cell receptor (beta chain) was sequenced within a study of OX40 agonist ivuxolimab in advanced cancers. Study information: Checkpoint inhibitors had been given previously to 35% to 50% of patients.

Broader study findings: The antigens recognized by the expanded peripheral T cells, that is their antigen specificity, were not determined.

Worth noting for this clone: The antigen remains undetermined.

V lost 0 bases, J lost 1 base, and 2 bases lay in between. The CDR3 consists of 13 residues. Looked up from germline, CDR1 is SGHDT and CDR2 is YYEEEE. Clones were sequenced by immunoSEQ multiplex PCR, and TCRdb holds only the in-frame ones, with some missing. This table has about 6,900 clones, more than 70% appearing once. The sequence was collected from an adult with an advanced solid tumor such as melanoma, head and neck, liver or kidney cancer. V and J are TRBV5-6 and TRBJ2-1; D uncertain. The material was CD4+ or CD8+ T cells sorted from blood, obtained in a trial of the OX40 agonist ivuxolimab. In nucleotides, the CDR3 is TGTGCCAGCAGCTTGGGATCCTACAATGAGCAGTTCTTC. Encoded protein: CASSLGSYNEQFF.